The 23 T cell receptor beta chains below all came from one sample that was sequenced in a study of identifying expanded T cells in peripheral blood. The data were produced by immunoSEQ multiplex PCR, yet TCRdb's version contains in-frame clones alone and is incomplete. The data show 90,000 to 110,000 clones, 88% seen once. What was sequenced was blood. These receptors were taken from a person aged 18 to 69 in good health.

The chain uses TRBV6-5 and TRBJ2-7; D assignment may be TRBD1 or TRBD2 (5 bases each). Deletions cut 6 bases from V and 5 bases from J, with 14 bases between. Germline V CDR1 and CDR2: MNHEY, SVGAGI. The CDR3 is made up of 13 amino acids. The CDR3 region has the DNA TGTGCCAGCAGCCCGCCGGGGACGAACGAGCAGTACTTC. Protein sequence: CASSPPGTNEQYF.

This chain uses TRBV28 with TRBJ2-7, with 10 bases identical to TRBD2. Trimming cost V 4 bases and J 9 bases; bases outside gene matches: 6. The germline gives CDR1 MDHEN, CDR2 SYDVKM. The CDR3 sequence is 13 residues long. The CDR3 here is CASSSSGRAGQYF. CDR3 coding DNA: TGTGCCAGCAGTTCCAGCGGGAGGGCCGGGCAGTACTTC.

V gene TRBV9 combines with J gene TRBJ2-5; TRBD1 or TRBD2 may be the D gene (5 bases each). The CDR3 is 14 amino acids. In germline, CDR1 is SGDLS, CDR2 YYNGEE. Trimming took off 3 bases at V and 4 bases at J, with 13 bases between the two ends. Here the CDR3 reads CASSAQAAGETQYF. The CDR3 nucleotides are TGTGCCAGCAGCGCACAGGCCGCGGGAGAGACCCAGTACTTC.

This chain links TRBV10-1 with TRBJ2-1; 7 bases match TRBD2. This CDR3 spans 17 amino acids. J lost 0 bases, V lost 7 bases, and 12 bases had no gene match. The germline gives CDR1 WNHNN, CDR2 SYGVQD (reference sequence). CDR3 nucleotide sequence: TGCGCCAGCAACACTAGCGTCTCCCCCCCCTCCTACAATGAGCAGTTCTTC. As protein: CASNTSVSPPSYNEQFF.

The V call is TRBV7-9, the J call TRBJ2-3, with TRBD2 as a possible D gene (6 bases). Trimming removed 6 bases at V and 7 bases at J, with 11 bases between. This CDR3 is 12 amino acids long. The germline CDR1 and CDR2 sequences are SEHNR and FQNEAQ (reference sequence). The CDR3 here is CASRGRENTQYF. CDR3 sequence (DNA): TGTGCCAGCAGGGGGCGGGAAAATACGCAGTATTTT.

V and J are TRBV6-5 and TRBJ1-3; D perhaps matches TRBD1 (6 bases). This CDR3 contains 15 residues. Germline assignment: CDR1 MNHEY and CDR2 SVGAGI. The V and J ends lost 4 bases and 2 bases respectively, with 12 bases between them. The CDR3 coding sequence is TGTGCCAGCAGTTTCGACCGGGACACTGGAAACACCATATATTTT. Its translation is CASSFDRDTGNTIYF.

The chain couples TRBV7-3 to TRBJ2-5, with 8 bases lining up with TRBD1. The V gene's germline CDR1 is SGHTA and CDR2 FQGTGA. V dropped 5 bases and J dropped 4; count of bases not matched to a gene: 3. CDR3 length: 13 residues. For the CDR3, the DNA is TGTGCCAGCAGCGAACAGGGGGGAGAGACCCAGTACTTC. Its translation is CASSEQGGETQYF.

The chain employs TRBV6-5 and TRBJ1-5; the D is unclear. Germline V gives CDR1 MNHEY, CDR2 SVGAGI. The V end lost 11 bases, the J end lost 2 bases, and 19 bases lay between the germline ends. The CDR3 is made up of 15 amino acids. CDR3 nucleotide sequence: TGTGCCCATCCCCCGTGGAGAGCGGGCAATCAGCCCCAGCATTTT. Translating gives CAHPPWRAGNQPQHF.

The chain links TRBV25-1 to TRBJ1-5; TRBD1 is a possible D gene (6 bases). V was pared by 6 bases and J by 7 bases, with 13 bases between. This CDR3 spans 13 amino acids. Germline CDR1 MGHDK, CDR2 SYGVNS. CDR3 protein: CASRGGYEQPQHF. The CDR3 nucleotides read TGTGCCAGCAGAGGGGGATATGAGCAGCCCCAGCATTTT.

Notes on this clone: Other DNA sequences in the sample encode the same CDR3. The chain has TRBV2 and TRBJ2-7; 9 bases match TRBD2. J gave up 6 bases and V 9 bases, and 9 bases lay outside the gene matches. Germline V lookup: CDR1 SNHLY, CDR2 FYNNEI. The length of the CDR3 is 13 residues. The DNA for the CDR3 is TGTGCCAGTAGTCGGCTAGCGGGACTCGAGCAGTACTTC. It encodes CASSRLAGLEQYF.

J is TRBJ2-7 and V is TRBV7-2; TRBD2 agrees at 9 bases. Germline values: CDR1 SGHTA, CDR2 FQGNSA. The junction had 5 bases not matched to a gene; V was cut back by 2 bases and J by 3 bases. The CDR3 is 15 amino acids. The CDR3 DNA sequence: TGTGCCAGCAGCTTAAGGCTAGCGGGATTCTACGAGCAGTACTTC. Protein product: CASSLRLAGFYEQYF.

This chain links TRBV11-2 with TRBJ2-1; D is ambiguous. This CDR3 is 11 amino acids long. V was cut by 5 bases and J by 4 bases, with 3 bases left in between. Germline CDR1 and CDR2: SGHAT and FQNNGV. In nucleotides, the CDR3 is TGTGCCAGCAGCGCTTACAATGAGCAGTTCTTC. Its translation: CASSAYNEQFF.

This chain uses TRBV7-3 with TRBJ2-3; D not certain. From germline, CDR1 is SGHTA and CDR2 FQGTGA. Trimming took off 2 bases at V and 5 bases at J, with 11 bases between the two ends. The CDR3 is 14 residues long. As DNA, the CDR3 is TGTGCCAGCAGCTTAGATCCGGAGAGAGATACGCAGTATTTT. Translating it yields CASSLDPERDTQYF.

The chain uses TRBV6-6 and TRBJ1-4, with 8 bases that match TRBD1. This CDR3 region has 14 residues. V lost 5 bases, J lost 7 bases, and 6 bases stayed unmatched. Germline V gene lookup returns CDR1 MNHNY and CDR2 SVGAGI (reference sequence). The CDR3 loop reads CASSRRQGIEKLFF. The DNA for the CDR3 is TGTGCCAGCAGTAGAAGACAGGGGATTGAAAAACTGTTTTTT.

The chain couples TRBV29-1 to TRBJ1-1, with 7 bases aligning to TRBD1. CDR1 and CDR2 from the germline V gene are SQVTM and ANQGSEA. Trimming removed 7 bases from V and 4 bases from J; junction bases left unmatched: 12. The length of the CDR3 is 14 residues. CDR3 nucleotides: TGCAGCGCCGCCCGACAGGGAAAAGTCACTGAAGCTTTCTTT. As protein: CSAARQGKVTEAFF.

CDR3 protein: CASSPGLINEQFF. CDR3 coding DNA: TGTGCCAGCAGCCCGGGACTTATCAATGAGCAGTTCTTC. The genes are TRBV7-9 and TRBJ2-1; a possible D gene is TRBD2 (6 bases). The CDR3 totals 13 residues. Germline CDR1 reads SEHNR; CDR2 reads FQNEAQ (reference sequence). V was clipped by 5 bases and J by 6 bases, with 11 bases between them.

The chain combines TRBV5-4 with TRBJ2-3; the D gene is possibly TRBD2 (6 bases). The germline V gene has CDR1 SGHNT and CDR2 YYREEE (reference sequence). This CDR3 comprises 14 residues. V was trimmed by 4 bases and J by 8 bases, leaving 17 bases between them. This CDR3 is CASSPGSREVTQYF. DNA of the CDR3: TGTGCCAGCAGCCCCGGATCCAGGGAGGTTACGCAGTATTTT. Supplemented by reference TRBV5-4 and TRBJ2-3, the full variable domain reads ETGVTQSPTHLIKTRGQQVTLRCSSQSGHNTVSWYQQALGQGPQFIFQYYREEENGRGNFPPRFSGLQFPNYSSELNVNALELDDSALYLCASSPGSREVTQYFGPGTRLTVL.

The chain combines TRBV18 with TRBJ2-5; TRBD1 matches 10 bases. This CDR3 spans 14 amino acids. V was pared by 7 bases and J by 4 bases, with 6 bases of the junction left unmatched. The germline CDR1 and CDR2 sequences are KGHSH and LQKENI. The DNA for the CDR3 is TGTGCCAGCTGGGACAGGGGAAGAGGAGAGACCCAGTACTTC. Encoded protein: CASWDRGRGETQYF.

This clone was detected ten times or more. The chain recombines TRBV5-4 with TRBJ1-1, with 11 bases identical to TRBD1. The V gene's germline CDR1 is SGHNT and CDR2 YYREEE (reference sequence). The CDR3 runs 14 residues. After removal of 3 bases from V and 5 bases from J, the junction contained 3 bases not matched to a gene. The CDR3 is CASSWTGGQTEAFF. Written as DNA, the CDR3 is TGTGCCAGCAGCTGGACAGGGGGCCAAACTGAAGCTTTCTTT.

A single count supports this clone. The V call is TRBV4-3, the J call TRBJ1-1; possibly TRBD1 for D (6 bases). Per germline, CDR1 LGHNA and CDR2 YSLEER. The CDR3 totals 15 residues. Trimming pared 1 base from V and 5 bases from J, leaving 14 bases between. In DNA, the CDR3 is TGCGCCAGCAGCCAAGCCCAGGACAGACTTACTGAAGCTTTCTTT. This sequence encodes CASSQAQDRLTEAFF.

The chain couples TRBV25-1 to TRBJ1-4; 9 bases line up with TRBD1. Germline CDR1 and CDR2: MGHDK and SYGVNS. The V gene end was trimmed by 4 bases and the J gene end by 0 bases; junction bases not matched to a gene: 9. The CDR3 loop spans 18 amino acids. The CDR3 DNA sequence: TGTGCCAGCAGTGCTCACAGGGGGCGAGAAGCAACTAATGAAAAACTGTTTTTT. Amino acids: CASSAHRGREATNEKLFF. The entire variable domain, with the rest obtained from reference TRBV25-1 and TRBJ1-4, is as follows: EADIYQTPRYLVIGTGKKITLECSQTMGHDKMYWYQQDPGMELHLIHYSYGVNSTEKGDLSSESTVSRIRTEHFPLTLESARPSHTSQYLCASSAHRGREATNEKLFFGSGTQLSVL.

The V gene is TRBV18, the J gene TRBJ1-2; 10 nucleotides align to TRBD1. Germline-derived CDR1 and CDR2 are KGHSH and LQKENI. J gave up 4 bases and V 3 bases, and 5 bases lay outside the gene matches. The CDR3 has 15 residues. CDR3: CASSPGTGDGYGYTF. The CDR3 region has the DNA TGTGCCAGCTCACCCGGGACAGGGGATGGCTATGGCTACACCTTC.

The chain links TRBV4-3 to TRBJ2-1, with D perhaps matching TRBD2 (6 bases). Trimming pared 0 bases from V and 12 bases from J, leaving 18 bases between. Germline CDR1 LGHNA, CDR2 YSLEER. This CDR3 has 15 residues. The CDR3 loop is CASSQEKPPTSWQFF. The CDR3 DNA is TGCGCCAGCAGCCAAGAAAAACCCCCCACTAGCTGGCAGTTCTTC.